This T cell receptor (beta chain) was recovered during a study of read filtering for tumor transcriptome and immune sequencing. At the level of the study: By R-ISS, stages I, II and III held around 8, 15 and 7 patients.

The table lists this clonotype with many counts. Its cognate antigen is unknown. Germline V lookup: CDR1 SGHKS, CDR2 YYEKEE (reference sequence). The CDR3 is made up of 15 amino acids. Trimming left V 3 bases short and J 0 bases short, with 12 bases between. The library was built from 400 ng RNA with molecular barcoded adaptors for alpha/delta and beta/gamma chains. One entry per CDR3 protein results from TCRdb running MiXCR on the reads. The sample has about 93,000 distinct CDR3 sequences, 20% to 25% seen once. Study-wide findings and caveats: The sorted CD138-negative fraction was a mixed bone marrow immune population, not purified T cells. Even smaller IR-seq throughput identified most shared clonotypes. Correlation between methods rose after single-read clonotypes were removed.

The receptor was isolated from a donor aged 40 or over with multiple myeloma. The sequenced sample consisted of a population of CD138-negative cells sorted from bone marrow. The chain links TRBV5-5 to TRBJ1-1; D remains ambiguous. CDR3 sequence: CASSWALGMNTEAFF. CDR3 in DNA: TGTGCCAGCAGCTGGGCCCTCGGGATGAACACTGAAGCTTTCTTT.